The 28 T cell receptor beta chains below all came from one sample that was sequenced in a study of blood T cells in healthy people across ages. Primers used in a second PCR of about 6 to 11 cycles were a sample-barcoded 5' primer and a J-beta primer mix. From the 5' RACE reads, TCRdb called clonotypes with MiXCR, one entry per CDR3 protein. The sample has roughly 790,000 distinct CDR3 sequences; 35% to 45% are singletons. What was sequenced was blood. The source is an older woman in good health.

The chain links TRBV20-1 to TRBJ2-1, with 10 bases aligning to TRBD2. The CDR3 contains 16 residues. Looked up from germline, CDR1 is DFQATT and CDR2 is SNEGSKA (reference sequence). The J segment lost 3 bases and the V segment lost 3 bases, leaving 8 bases of the junction unmatched. The CDR3 loop is CSARGRTSGLYNEQFF. The CDR3 DNA reads as TGCAGTGCTAGGGGACGGACTAGCGGACTCTACAATGAGCAGTTCTTC.

Ten or more counts support this clonotype. The chain links TRBV5-1 to TRBJ2-5; D unresolved. Trimming removed 0 bases at V and 4 bases at J, with 1 base between. The CDR3 sequence is 11 residues long. Germline V gives CDR1 SGHRS, CDR2 YFSETQ. The CDR3 DNA is TGCGCCAGCAGCTTGGTAGAGACCCAGTACTTC. Protein product: CASSLVETQYF.

V and J are TRBV5-1 and TRBJ2-5; TRBD2 is a possible D gene (5 bases). Germline CDR1 reads SGHRS; CDR2 reads YFSETQ. The length of the CDR3 is 14 residues. V lost 2 bases and J lost 4, with 12 bases in between. CDR3 nucleotides: TGCGCCAGCAGCTTTAATGAACGGGGAGAGACCCAGTACTTC. This sequence encodes CASSFNERGETQYF.

The V gene is TRBV12-3 or TRBV12-4, the J gene TRBJ2-3; TRBD2 is a possible D gene (5 bases). The CDR3 loop spans 15 amino acids. The germline V and J ends were trimmed by 3 bases and 6 bases, with 16 bases remaining between them. The CDR3 protein is CASSFGTVGADTQYF. The CDR3 bases are TGTGCCAGCAGTTTTGGAACAGTGGGAGCGGATACGCAGTATTTT.

This chain connects TRBV20-1 to TRBJ2-5, with D tentatively TRBD1 or TRBD2 (5 bases each). Between the trimmed V and J ends, which lost 2 bases and 5 bases, there was a span of 12 bases. The CDR3 covers 13 residues. Germline V lookup: CDR1 DFQATT, CDR2 SNEGSKA (reference sequence). The CDR3 loop is CSARNTGRETQYF. The CDR3 DNA follows: TGCAGTGCTAGAAACACGGGGCGGGAGACCCAGTACTTC.

This chain connects TRBV29-1 to TRBJ2-7, with TRBD1 matching 9 bases. This CDR3 has 12 amino acids. J lost 6 bases, V lost 4 bases, and 4 bases had no gene match. CDR1 and CDR2 (germline): SQVTM, ANQGSEA. The CDR3 protein is CSVGRQGGEQYF. The CDR3 DNA sequence: TGCAGCGTTGGAAGACAGGGGGGCGAGCAGTACTTC.

The chain is built from TRBV12-3 or TRBV12-4 and TRBJ2-3, with 15 bases fitting TRBD2. The CDR3 extends over 16 amino acids. With 5 bases clipped from V and 5 bases from J, the junction kept 5 bases outside the gene matches. CDR3 amino acids: CASSPSGLAGGDTQYF. CDR3 bases: TGTGCCAGCAGTCCGTCGGGACTAGCGGGAGGAGATACGCAGTATTTT.

The genes are TRBV7-8 and TRBJ2-5; D not certain. The assigned J gene may be wrong: the sequence end matches TRBJ2-7 better. This CDR3 has 15 residues. The germline CDR1 and CDR2 sequences are SGHVS and FQNEAQ. The CDR3 spells CASSPLDRQAYEQYF. The DNA for the CDR3 is TGTGCCAGCAGCCCCCTCGATCGGCAGGCCTACGAGCAGTACTTC.

The chain employs TRBV3-1 and TRBJ1-2; D is uncertain. Trimming left V 4 bases short and J 2 bases short, with 11 bases between. The CDR3 loop spans 14 amino acids. The germline CDR1 and CDR2 sequences are LGHDT and YNNKEL (reference sequence). The CDR3: CASSPVSRNYGYTF. CDR3 coding DNA: TGTGCCAGCAGCCCCGTATCGAGAAACTATGGCTACACCTTC.

This clonotype was recorded a few times. V and J are TRBV27 and TRBJ1-2; 7 positions match TRBD1. Germline V gene lookup returns CDR1 MNHEY and CDR2 SMNVEV (reference sequence). The CDR3 runs to 14 residues. The V gene end was trimmed by 4 bases and the J gene end by 8 bases; junction bases not matched to a gene: 10. In nucleotides, the CDR3 is TGTGCCAGCAGTTACAGGGGCGGTCCTGGAGGCTACACCTTC. Encoded protein: CASSYRGGPGGYTF.

V is TRBV12-3 or TRBV12-4 and J is TRBJ1-4; no firm D call. The CDR3 loop spans 13 amino acids. V shed 6 bases and J shed 5 bases, with 10 bases lying between them. For the CDR3, the DNA is TGTGCCAGCAGGGGCGAAAGGAATGAAAAACTGTTTTTT. Translated, it gives CASRGERNEKLFF.

The J gene is TRBJ2-4, the V gene TRBV18; D is undetermined. V lost 1 base and J lost 5, with 6 bases in between. The CDR3 has 13 residues. In germline, CDR1 is KGHSH, CDR2 LQKENI. CDR3 residues: CASSPQGENIQYF. The CDR3, as DNA: TGTGCCAGCTCACCACAGGGCGAAAACATTCAGTACTTC.

This clonotype appeared a few times. CDR3 region: CSAVTPSMMNYGYTF. The CDR3 nucleotides are TGCAGTGCGGTAACCCCAAGCATGATGAACTATGGCTACACCTTC. V and J are TRBV20-1 and TRBJ1-2; no clear D gene. Germline V gene lookup returns CDR1 DFQATT and CDR2 SNEGSKA (reference sequence). The germline V and J ends were trimmed by 6 bases and 2 bases, with 19 bases remaining between them. This CDR3 region has 15 residues.

V is TRBV28 and J is TRBJ1-5; TRBD1 matches at 10 bases. From germline, CDR1 is MDHEN and CDR2 SYDVKM. The length of the CDR3 is 15 residues. V trimming: 1 base; J trimming: 6 bases; junction bases outside the gene matches: 3. The CDR3 loop is CASSLSGQGVQPQHF. The CDR3 DNA reads as TGTGCCAGCAGTTTATCAGGACAGGGGGTTCAGCCCCAGCATTTT.

About this clonotype: The junction shows a germline mismatch at one end, possibly a read error. The chain has TRBV6-1 and TRBJ2-7; 11 bases are shared with TRBD1. The CDR3 is made up of 17 amino acids. The germline CDR1 and CDR2 sequences are MNHNS and SASEGT. The CDR3 DNA reads as TGTGCCAGCAGTGAAGTCATCGGGGACAGGGGGGATGGCGAGCTGTACTTC. Its protein is CASSEVIGDRGDGELYF.

CDR3 loop: CSVEVQGVGKSNTEAFF. The CDR3 DNA follows: TGCAGCGTTGAAGTACAGGGGGTCGGGAAATCGAACACTGAAGCTTTCTTT. The chain links TRBV29-1 to TRBJ1-1; 8 nucleotides agree with TRBD1. This CDR3 spans 17 amino acids. CDR1 and CDR2 (germline): SQVTM, ANQGSEA. V lost 1 base to trimming and J lost 1 base; unmatched junction nucleotides: 11.

The chain joins TRBV20-1 to TRBJ1-6; tentative D call: TRBD1 (6 bases). Germline CDR1 DFQATT, CDR2 SNEGSKA (reference sequence). The CDR3 runs to 14 residues. V was shortened by 6 bases and J by 6 bases, with 15 bases between the two germline ends. Here the CDR3 reads CSAAPGHSNSPLHF. For the CDR3, the DNA is TGCAGTGCCGCACCGGGACACAGTAATTCACCCCTCCACTTT.

The V and J genes are TRBV12-3 or TRBV12-4 and TRBJ2-5; TRBD1 might be the D (5 bases). This CDR3 is 14 amino acids long. Trimming pared 5 bases from V and 5 bases from J, leaving 15 bases between. The CDR3 is CASSHLGRAETQYF. Here the CDR3 DNA reads TGTGCCAGCAGTCACTTGGGCAGGGCCGAGACCCAGTACTTC.

V gene TRBV10-3 combines with J gene TRBJ1-1; 8 nucleotides match TRBD1. This CDR3 is built from 14 residues. V dropped 3 bases and J dropped 5; count of bases not matched to a gene: 5. Germline V gene data show CDR1 as ENHRY and CDR2 as SYGVKD. CDR3 in DNA: TGTGCCATCAGTGATCAGGGGGCGCAAACTGAAGCTTTCTTT. As protein: CAISDQGAQTEAFF.

This clonotype occurred once. The chain is built from TRBV5-4 and TRBJ2-2; weak D call: TRBD2 (6 bases). Trimming removed 0 bases at V and 0 bases at J, with 9 bases between. This CDR3 is built from 16 residues. Germline V lookup: CDR1 SGHNT, CDR2 YYREEE (reference sequence). The CDR3 DNA is TGTGCCAGCAGCTTGGACGGGAGCACGAACACCGGGGAGCTGTTTTTT. The encoded protein is CASSLDGSTNTGELFF. The full variable domain, in which reference TRBV5-4 and TRBJ2-2 provide the parts outside the CDR3, is ETGVTQSPTHLIKTRGQQVTLRCSSQSGHNTVSWYQQALGQGPQFIFQYYREEENGRGNFPPRFSGLQFPNYSSELNVNALELDDSALYLCASSLDGSTNTGELFFGEGSRLTVL.

In its sample, this clonotype was seen once. The chain joins TRBV7-2 to TRBJ1-5; D might be TRBD1 (5 bases). The germline V gene has CDR1 SGHTA and CDR2 FQGNSA. Trimming removed 4 bases from V and 0 bases from J, with 13 bases in between. The CDR3 consists of 16 residues. CDR3 sequence reads: CASSSTGLYSNQPQHF. CDR3 nucleotide sequence: TGTGCCAGCAGCTCCACGGGGCTATATAGCAATCAGCCCCAGCATTTT.

The gene calls are TRBV27 and TRBJ2-5; D perhaps matches TRBD1 (5 bases). CDR1 and CDR2 from the germline V gene are MNHEY and SMNVEV (reference sequence). The CDR3 spans 15 residues. The V end lost 6 bases, the J end lost 5 bases, and 19 bases lay between the germline ends. In DNA, the CDR3 is TGTGCCAGCAGCAGTTTATCCGCAGGGCGCGAGACCCAGTACTTC. Amino acids: CASSSLSAGRETQYF.

This chain uses TRBV7-9 with TRBJ2-5; the D is unclear. CDR3 size: 16 residues. V gave up 1 base and J gave up 6 bases, with 18 bases separating them. Germline lookup yields CDR1 SEHNR and CDR2 FQNEAQ (reference sequence). The CDR3 here is CASSLGHDGLTKTQYF. The CDR3 DNA reads as TGTGCCAGCAGCTTAGGGCATGACGGGCTGACGAAGACCCAGTACTTC. The entire variable domain, with the rest obtained from reference TRBV7-9 and TRBJ2-5, is as follows: DTGVSQNPRHKITKRGQNVTFRCDPISEHNRLYWYRQTLGQGPEFLTYFQNEAQLEKSRLLSDRFSAERPKGSFSTLEIQRTEQGDSAMYLCASSLGHDGLTKTQYFGPGTRLLVL.

This chain joins TRBV24-1 and TRBJ2-1; possible D gene TRBD2, 6 bases. This CDR3 is built from 14 residues. The germline gives CDR1 KGHDR, CDR2 SFDVKD. V was clipped by 1 base and J by 6 bases, with 9 bases between them. CDR3 nucleotides: TGTGCCACCAGTGATTTTAGGAGGGCCAATGAGCAGTTCTTC. Amino acids: CATSDFRRANEQFF.

This clonotype was observed at least ten times. The V gene is TRBV7-2, the J gene TRBJ2-7; D not resolved. The germline V gene encodes CDR1 SGHTA and CDR2 FQGNSA. The CDR3 is 11 residues long. V shed 5 bases and J shed 3 bases, with 5 bases lying between them. The CDR3 sequence: CASSVDYEQYF. In DNA form, the CDR3 reads TGTGCCAGCAGCGTAGACTACGAGCAGTACTTC.

The chain is built from TRBV5-1 and TRBJ2-5; D is uncertain. The ends were cut back, 0 bases at V and 5 bases at J, with 11 bases in the middle. CDR3 size: 14 residues. Germline CDR1 SGHRS, CDR2 YFSETQ. This CDR3 reads CASSLDGIAETQYF. CDR3 sequence (DNA): TGCGCCAGCAGCTTGGATGGGATCGCGGAGACCCAGTACTTC. Full variable domain (missing parts from reference TRBV5-1 and TRBJ2-5): KAGVTQTPRYLIKTRGQQVTLSCSPISGHRSVSWYQQTPGQGLQFLFEYFSETQRNKGNFPGRFSGRQFSNSRSEMNVSTLELGDSALYLCASSLDGIAETQYFGPGTRLLVL.

This clonotype appeared a few times. This chain uses TRBV2 with TRBJ2-1; perhaps TRBD1 as D (5 bases). The CDR3 covers 17 residues. Germline CDR1 and CDR2: SNHLY and FYNNEI. With 3 bases removed from V and 6 bases from J, the gap between germline ends came to 21 bases. The CDR3 nucleotides read TGTGCCAGCAGTGACCCTAGGGGCGCCAACGCTGTCAATGAGCAGTTCTTC. It encodes CASSDPRGANAVNEQFF.

V gene TRBV12-3 or TRBV12-4 combines with J gene TRBJ2-6; D not resolved. Trimming took 5 bases from V and 2 from J, leaving 16 bases between them. The CDR3 sequence is 17 residues long. CDR3 region: CASSPGPVHAGANVLTF. The CDR3, as DNA: TGTGCCAGCAGTCCAGGACCAGTTCACGCTGGGGCCAACGTCCTGACTTTC.